These 21 T cell receptor beta chains share one sample of origin, sequenced in a study of blood T cell repertoires in COVID-19. The data were produced by immunoSEQ multiplex PCR, yet TCRdb's version contains in-frame clones alone and is incomplete. The sample holds around 700,000 clones; 85% to 90% are singletons and the top ten take 0.2% to 0.3%. Source material: peripheral blood. These receptors were taken from a woman aged 18-35 years with acute or convalescent COVID-19.

The chain employs TRBV18 and TRBJ1-2; unclear D gene. Trimming pared 2 bases from V and 8 bases from J, leaving 9 bases between. The CDR3 is 12 residues long. Germline CDR1 is KGHSH and CDR2 is LQKENI. This CDR3 reads CASSPAERGYTF. The CDR3 region has the DNA TGTGCCAGCTCACCAGCAGAGCGAGGCTACACCTTC.

The chain couples TRBV19 to TRBJ2-3; D gene uncertain. The V end lost 5 bases, the J end lost 4 bases, and 16 bases lay between the germline ends. Germline assignment: CDR1 LNHDA and CDR2 SQIVND (reference sequence). This CDR3 comprises 15 residues. CDR3 region: CASSLTHHDADTQYF. CDR3 coding DNA: TGTGCCAGTAGTCTGACACACCACGACGCAGATACGCAGTATTTT.

This clone was detected only once. J is TRBJ1-4 and V is TRBV5-8; D gene ambiguous. Germline lookup yields CDR1 SGHTS and CDR2 YDEGEE. The ends were cut back, 2 bases at V and 8 bases at J, with 10 bases in the middle. The CDR3 length is 13 residues. The CDR3 here is CASSFRVREKLFF. The CDR3 nucleotides read TGTGCCAGCAGCTTCCGGGTCCGGGAAAAACTGTTTTTT.

The rearrangement uses TRBV9 and TRBJ2-5, with 8 bases aligning to TRBD2. V gave up 3 bases and J gave up 5 bases; unmatched junction bases: 6. This CDR3 has 14 residues. CDR1 and CDR2 from the germline V gene are SGDLS and YYNGEE. The CDR3 DNA follows: TGTGCCAGCAGCGCAGGACTAGCCTCTGAGACCCAGTACTTC. Residues: CASSAGLASETQYF.

This rearrangement joins TRBV3-1 (or the pseudogene TRBV3-2) to TRBJ1-2; D perhaps matches TRBD1 (6 bases). The CDR3 has 15 amino acids. V lost 1 base and J lost 3, with 12 bases in between. Germline V gives CDR1 LGHDT, CDR2 YNNKEL (reference sequence). CDR3 sequence reads: CASSQGGGLYYGYTF. The CDR3 DNA follows: TGTGCCAGCAGCCAAGGGGGGGGCCTTTACTATGGCTACACCTTC.

The chain uses TRBV29-1 and TRBJ1-2; 7 positions agree with TRBD1. The CDR3 has 13 amino acids. Germline trimming cut 1 base from V and 7 bases from J; bases unmatched to any gene: 6. Germline values: CDR1 SQVTM, CDR2 ANQGSEA. CDR3 in amino acids: CSVEGQGVIGYTF. The CDR3 bases are TGCAGCGTTGAAGGGCAGGGGGTCATTGGCTACACCTTC.

V is TRBV6-5 and J is TRBJ2-7, with D perhaps TRBD1 (5 bases). CDR1 is MNHEY, CDR2 SVGAGI, per germline. CDR3 length: 15 amino acids. V lost 2 bases, J lost 0 bases, and 11 bases lay in between. CDR3 coding DNA: TGTGCCAGCAGTTACCAGTACAGGAGCTCCTACGAGCAGTACTTC. Translated, it gives CASSYQYRSSYEQYF.

The chain joins TRBV27 to TRBJ1-4; weak D call: TRBD1 (5 bases). Trimming shortened V by 2 bases and J by 8 bases, and 18 bases separated the two germline ends. This CDR3 region has 16 residues. CDR1 and CDR2 from the germline V gene are MNHEY and SMNVEV (reference sequence). The CDR3 region is CASSLTGGGSREKLFF. The CDR3 DNA follows: TGTGCCAGCAGTTTAACTGGGGGGGGAAGTCGGGAAAAACTGTTTTTT. Based on the CDR3 plus reference TRBV27 and TRBJ1-4, the full variable domain is EAQVTQNPRYLITVTGKKLTVTCSQNMNHEYMSWYRQDPGLGLRQIYYSMNVEVTDKGDVPEGYKVSRKEKRNFPLILESPSPNQTSLYFCASSLTGGGSREKLFFGSGTQLSVL.

The chain carries TRBV6-2 or TRBV6-3 and TRBJ2-7; D is unclear. The CDR3 consists of 14 residues. V lost 4 bases and J 0 bases, leaving 10 bases between the germline ends. Germline CDR1 reads MNHEY; CDR2 reads SVGEGT. The CDR3 loop reads CASSWAESSYEQYF. CDR3 DNA: TGTGCCAGCAGTTGGGCAGAGAGCTCCTACGAGCAGTACTTC.

The J gene is TRBJ2-2, the V gene TRBV27; no clear D. Trimming left V 4 bases short and J 4 bases short, with 7 bases between. The CDR3 spans 13 residues. Germline values: CDR1 MNHEY, CDR2 SMNVEV (reference sequence). The CDR3 loop reads CASSSSITGELFF. The CDR3 DNA follows: TGTGCCAGCAGTTCTTCTATCACCGGGGAGCTGTTTTTT.

V and J are TRBV3-1 (or the pseudogene TRBV3-2) and TRBJ1-2; weak D call: TRBD1 (5 bases). Trimming left V 1 base short and J 5 bases short, with 14 bases between. Germline assignment: CDR1 LGHDT and CDR2 YNNKEL (reference sequence). This CDR3 contains 15 residues. CDR3 coding DNA: TGTGCCAGCAGCCAAGGGAACAGGCAAGGGTATGGCTACACCTTC. Its translation is CASSQGNRQGYGYTF.

The chain joins TRBV7-2 to TRBJ2-3; 13 bases align to TRBD2. CDR1 and CDR2 from the germline V gene are SGHTA and FQGNSA. Germline trimming cut 4 bases from V and 5 bases from J; bases unmatched to any gene: 6. The CDR3 is 16 residues long. The CDR3 is CASSSTSGGEGDTQYF. For the CDR3, the DNA is TGTGCCAGCAGCTCTACTAGCGGGGGGGAGGGAGATACGCAGTATTTT.

This clone was detected only a few times. Other DNA sequences from this sample encode an identical CDR3 as well. The rearrangement uses TRBV6-6 and TRBJ1-1; 7 nucleotides align to TRBD1. The trim removed 6 bases at V and 1 base at J, leaving 2 bases unmatched. Germline CDR1 reads MNHNY; CDR2 reads SVGAGI (reference sequence). The CDR3 consists of 13 residues. This CDR3 reads CASSRTGNTEAFF. CDR3 coding DNA: TGTGCCAGCAGCCGGACAGGGAACACTGAAGCTTTCTTT.

The chain couples TRBV19 to TRBJ1-2; 7 positions agree with TRBD1. Losses at the gene ends were 7 bases for V and 4 bases for J; bases not matched to a gene: 12. The germline CDR1 and CDR2 sequences are LNHDA and SQIVND (reference sequence). The CDR3 length is 15 residues. This CDR3 is CASTGWRGPSYGYTF. The CDR3 DNA reads as TGTGCCAGTACCGGCTGGAGGGGGCCGAGCTATGGCTACACCTTC.

The V call is TRBV27, the J call TRBJ1-5, with unresolved D. The germline gives CDR1 MNHEY, CDR2 SMNVEV (reference sequence). The CDR3 runs 14 residues. V shed 2 bases and J shed 4 bases, with 9 bases lying between them. The DNA for the CDR3 is TGTGCCAGCAGTTTAGGTCAGGTTAATCAGCCCCAGCATTTT. This encodes CASSLGQVNQPQHF.

This clone was seen a few times. The gene calls are TRBV24-1 and TRBJ2-2; tentative D call: TRBD2 (6 bases). The V end lost 3 bases, the J end lost 6 bases, and 16 bases lay between the germline ends. The CDR3 extends over 16 amino acids. The V gene's germline CDR1 is KGHDR and CDR2 SFDVKD. CDR3 in amino acids: CATSDPAKEGSGELFF. For the CDR3, the DNA is TGTGCCACCAGTGATCCTGCAAAGGAGGGGTCCGGGGAGCTGTTTTTT.

The chain is built from TRBV5-1 and TRBJ2-1; possibly TRBD2 for D (5 bases). This CDR3 is 17 amino acids long. Trimming pared 4 bases from V and 3 bases from J, leaving 20 bases between. Per germline, CDR1 SGHRS and CDR2 YFSETQ. CDR3 region: CASSTQGSRANYNEQFF. The CDR3, as DNA: TGCGCCAGCAGCACACAAGGGTCGAGGGCCAACTACAATGAGCAGTTCTTC. Using reference TRBV5-1 and TRBJ2-1 for the parts outside the CDR3, the full variable domain is KAGVTQTPRYLIKTRGQQVTLSCSPISGHRSVSWYQQTPGQGLQFLFEYFSETQRNKGNFPGRFSGRQFSNSRSEMNVSTLELGDSALYLCASSTQGSRANYNEQFFGPGTRLTVL.

The chain couples TRBV7-2 to TRBJ1-2; D is possibly TRBD1 (6 bases). Germline V gives CDR1 SGHTA, CDR2 FQGNSA. This CDR3 has 12 amino acids. Trimming pared 4 bases from V and 7 bases from J, leaving 10 bases between. This chain's CDR3 is CASSSQGPGYTF. The CDR3 nucleotides are TGTGCCAGCAGCTCCCAGGGGCCTGGCTACACCTTC. Full variable domain (remainder filled in from reference TRBV7-2 and TRBJ1-2): GAGVSQSPSNKVTEKGKDVELRCDPISGHTALYWYRQSLGQGLEFLIYFQGNSAPDKSGLPSDRFSAERTGGSVSTLTIQRTQQEDSAVYLCASSSQGPGYTFGSGTRLTVV.

The genes are TRBV5-6 and TRBJ1-4; D possibly corresponds to TRBD1 (6 bases). Germline values: CDR1 SGHDT, CDR2 YYEEEE. The CDR3 is made up of 17 amino acids. V lost 0 bases, J lost 6 bases, and 18 bases lay in between. The CDR3 DNA follows: TGTGCCAGCAGCTTGGCCAAAGGGGGGAGGGTGTATGAAAAACTGTTTTTT. Amino acid sequence: CASSLAKGGRVYEKLFF.

This sequence joins TRBV5-6 and TRBJ2-1; D not resolved. The CDR3 runs to 15 residues. Trimming took 4 bases from V and 0 from J, leaving 11 bases between them. Germline lookup yields CDR1 SGHDT and CDR2 YYEEEE. The CDR3 DNA sequence: TGTGCCAGCAGCCCCCAAGCTTACTCCTACAATGAGCAGTTCTTC. It codes for CASSPQAYSYNEQFF.

This clone was seen a handful of times. The rearrangement links TRBV21-1 to TRBJ2-2; TRBD2, the table's D call, lacks a check against the DNA. TRBV21-1 is tagged as a pseudogene. The CDR3 contains 15 residues. In DNA, the CDR3 is TGTGCCCCGAGGGTTAGCGGGGGAATCACCGGGGAGCTGTTTTTT. It encodes CAPRVSGGITGELFF.